This T cell receptor beta chain stems from a study of T-cell reconstitution after alpha-beta-depleted transplantation in children. Findings of the study overall: T-cell counts and diversity at one year following transplant were attributed mainly to newly produced T cells. Surviving recipient T cells and intrathymic progenitors accounted for some patients' high TCRbeta diversity at day 60. About two months after transplant, alpha-beta T cells reportedly came from several hundred expanded graft clones.

This clonotype was picked up many times. Its antigen is unknown. CDR3 length equals 16 residues. Germline lookup yields CDR1 DFQATT and CDR2 SNEGSKA (reference sequence). The V end was cut by 1 base, the J end by 0 bases, with 16 bases between. TCRbeta library preparation incorporated unique molecular identifiers. Via MiXCR, TCRdb re-called the PCR reads, giving one row per CDR3 protein. The data hold hundreds of thousands of distinct CDR3 sequences, with less than 15% observed a single time. Material: PBMCs, obtained before TCRalphabeta/CD19-depleted stem cell transplant. This TCR derives from a girl aged 2 to 10 with congenital amegakaryocytic thrombocytopenia, due to receive a stem cell transplant. This chain links TRBV20-1 with TRBJ2-7; D is unresolved. The CDR3 protein is CSARVIARPSSYEQYF. CDR3 nucleotide sequence: TGCAGTGCTAGAGTGATTGCGAGACCGAGCTCCTACGAGCAGTACTTC.